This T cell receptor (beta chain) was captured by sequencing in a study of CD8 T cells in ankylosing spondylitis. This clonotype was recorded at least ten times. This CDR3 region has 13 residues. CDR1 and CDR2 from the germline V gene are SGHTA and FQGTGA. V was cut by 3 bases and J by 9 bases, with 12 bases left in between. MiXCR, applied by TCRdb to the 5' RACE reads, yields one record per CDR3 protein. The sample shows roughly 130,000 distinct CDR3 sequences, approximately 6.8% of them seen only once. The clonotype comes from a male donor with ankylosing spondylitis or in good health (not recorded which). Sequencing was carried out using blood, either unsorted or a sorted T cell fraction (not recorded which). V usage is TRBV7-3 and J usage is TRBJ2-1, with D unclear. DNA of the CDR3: TGTGCCAGCAGCTTGGGCCAGAGAACTGAGCAGTTCTTC. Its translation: CASSLGQRTEQFF.